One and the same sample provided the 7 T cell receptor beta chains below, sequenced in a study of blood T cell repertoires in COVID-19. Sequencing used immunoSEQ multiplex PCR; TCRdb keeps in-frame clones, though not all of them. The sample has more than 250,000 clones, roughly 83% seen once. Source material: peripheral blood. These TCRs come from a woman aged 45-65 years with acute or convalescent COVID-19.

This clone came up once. The DNA of the CDR3 is TGTGCCACCAGCACAGAAGTCGGTGGCTACACCTTC. Protein product: CATSTEVGGYTF. The chain carries TRBV15 and TRBJ1-2; D not resolved. The CDR3 length is 12 residues. CDR1 and CDR2 (germline): LNHNV, YYDKDF (reference sequence). V lost 4 bases, J lost 7 bases, and 10 bases lay in between.

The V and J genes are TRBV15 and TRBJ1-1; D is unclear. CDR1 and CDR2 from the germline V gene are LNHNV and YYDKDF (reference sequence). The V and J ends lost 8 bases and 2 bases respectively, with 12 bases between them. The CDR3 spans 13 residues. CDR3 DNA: TGTGCCACCTCCCTCGGGGTTAACACTGAAGCTTTCTTT. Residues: CATSLGVNTEAFF.

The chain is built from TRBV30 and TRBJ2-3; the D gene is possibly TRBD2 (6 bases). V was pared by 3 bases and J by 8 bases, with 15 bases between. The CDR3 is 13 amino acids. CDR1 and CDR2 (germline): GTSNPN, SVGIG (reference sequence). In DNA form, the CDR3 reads TGTGCCTGGAGCCGAGGGCTGGGGGGTACGCAGTATTTT. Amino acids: CAWSRGLGGTQYF.

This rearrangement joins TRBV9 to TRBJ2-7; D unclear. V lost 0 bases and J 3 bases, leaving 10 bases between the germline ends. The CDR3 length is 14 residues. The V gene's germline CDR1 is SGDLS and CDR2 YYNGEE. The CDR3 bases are TGTGCCAGCAGCGTAGCCGCCAACTACTACGAGCAGTACTTC. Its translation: CASSVAANYYEQYF.

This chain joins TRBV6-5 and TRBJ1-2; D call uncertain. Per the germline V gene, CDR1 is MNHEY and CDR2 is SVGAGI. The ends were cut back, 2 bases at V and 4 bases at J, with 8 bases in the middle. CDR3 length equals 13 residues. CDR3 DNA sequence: TGTGCCAGCAGTTACCCTCGGGGCTATGGCTACACCTTC. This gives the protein CASSYPRGYGYTF.

For the CDR3, the DNA is TGCGCCAGCAGCTTGACGGCAAGCGATTCACCCCTCCACTTT. Protein sequence: CASSLTASDSPLHF. This chain joins TRBV5-1 and TRBJ1-6; D remains ambiguous. Germline assignment: CDR1 SGHRS and CDR2 YFSETQ. V dropped 1 base and J dropped 8 bases, with 10 bases sitting between them. The CDR3 has 14 amino acids.

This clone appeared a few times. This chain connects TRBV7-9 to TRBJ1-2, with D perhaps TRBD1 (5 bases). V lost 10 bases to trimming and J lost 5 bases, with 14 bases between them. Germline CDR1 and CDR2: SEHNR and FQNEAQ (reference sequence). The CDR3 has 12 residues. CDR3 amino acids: CATPAGRYGYTF. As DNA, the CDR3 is TGTGCCACGCCCGCAGGGCGTTATGGCTACACCTTC.